Presented here are 17 T cell receptor beta chains from one specimen sequenced in a study of cytomegalovirus exposure and HLA in healthy donors (dated by TCRdb to about 2017). The library was obtained by the immunoSEQ multiplex PCR assay. The multiplex PCR relied on a mix of 60 forward primers for TCR Vbeta segments and 13 reverse primers for TCR Jbeta segments. TCRdb re-hosts the immuneACCESS table, in-frame sequences only. Its copies lack some clones; in the studies checked, an unresolved V gene accounts for under half of them, and the cause for the rest is not known. A total of roughly 97,000 clones appear in this sample, 9.4% of them only once. The ten largest clones take up 4.5% to 6% of the sample. Sample: PBMCs. The source is a man aged 45-60 years in good health and CMV-seropositive.

This clone was observed a few times. V gene TRBV4-1 combines with J gene TRBJ2-2; a weak D match, TRBD2 (6 bases). Germline V gene data show CDR1 as MGHRA and CDR2 as YSYEKL. The CDR3 spans 15 residues. Trimming cost V 4 bases and J 5 bases, with 14 bases left between them. In nucleotides, the CDR3 is TGCGCCAGCAGCCTCCTAGGAGGGACGACCGGGGAGCTGTTTTTT. Translated, it gives CASSLLGGTTGELFF.

The chain recombines TRBV5-6 with TRBJ2-5; 10 bases align to TRBD2. CDR3 size: 15 residues. CDR1 and CDR2 (germline): SGHDT, YYEEEE. J gave up 0 bases and V 5 bases, and 4 bases lay outside the gene matches. The CDR3 region is CASSRTSGNQETQYF. Here the CDR3 DNA reads TGTGCCAGCAGTCGAACTAGCGGGAACCAAGAGACCCAGTACTTC.

In this sample, this clone turned up a few times. The chain employs TRBV5-1 and TRBJ2-1; D uncertain. The germline V gene has CDR1 SGHRS and CDR2 YFSETQ. This CDR3 has 13 amino acids. Trimming took off 5 bases at V and 3 bases at J, with 9 bases between the two ends. The CDR3 region is CASSRESYNEQFF. The CDR3 region has the DNA TGCGCCAGCAGTCGCGAGAGCTACAATGAGCAGTTCTTC.

The rearrangement joins TRBV30 to TRBJ2-5; 8 nucleotides align to TRBD1. In germline, CDR1 is GTSNPN, CDR2 SVGIG (reference sequence). The CDR3 extends over 12 amino acids. V trimming: 4 bases; J trimming: 4 bases; junction bases outside the gene matches: 2. As DNA, the CDR3 is TGTGCCTGGAAAGACAGGGGAGAGACCCAGTACTTC. It encodes CAWKDRGETQYF. Filled out from reference TRBV30 and TRBJ2-5, the complete variable domain reads SQTIHQWPATLVQPVGSPLSLECTVEGTSNPNLYWYRQAAGRGLQLLFYSVGIGQISSEVPQNLSASRPQDRQFILSSKKLLLSDSGFYLCAWKDRGETQYFGPGTRLLVL.

This chain links TRBV5-4 with TRBJ1-1; no clear D. Germline CDR1 is SGHNT and CDR2 is YYREEE (reference sequence). Trimming shortened V by 4 bases and J by 6 bases, and 10 bases separated the two germline ends. CDR3 size: 12 residues. The CDR3 region is CASSGNRAEAFF. The CDR3 DNA sequence: TGTGCCAGCAGCGGAAATCGGGCTGAAGCTTTCTTT.

V and J are TRBV11-2 and TRBJ1-1; perhaps TRBD1 as D (5 bases). The germline CDR1 and CDR2 sequences are SGHAT and FQNNGV. CDR3 size: 16 residues. Trimming took off 5 bases at V and 0 bases at J, with 16 bases between the two ends. The CDR3 is CASSLGEGRVNTEAFF. The CDR3 nucleotides read TGTGCCAGCAGCCTAGGGGAGGGACGAGTGAACACTGAAGCTTTCTTT.

This chain links TRBV30 with TRBJ2-7; 9 bases align to TRBD2. The trim removed 0 bases at V and 7 bases at J, leaving 7 bases unmatched. The CDR3 is 14 residues long. The V gene's germline CDR1 is GTSNPN and CDR2 SVGIG (reference sequence). CDR3 DNA sequence: TGTGCCTGGAGTGTATATGCGGGAGGGGGGGAGCAGTACTTC. Amino acid sequence: CAWSVYAGGGEQYF.

The rearrangement uses TRBV5-6 and TRBJ2-1, with 12 bases aligning to TRBD2. The junction had 5 bases not matched to a gene; V was cut back by 2 bases and J by 5 bases. The CDR3 has 16 residues. Germline V gives CDR1 SGHDT, CDR2 YYEEEE. CDR3 residues: CASSFSGLAGHNEQFF. The CDR3 DNA is TGTGCCAGCAGCTTTTCCGGACTAGCGGGACACAATGAGCAGTTCTTC. Full variable domain (missing parts from reference TRBV5-6 and TRBJ2-1): DAGVTQSPTHLIKTRGQQVTLRCSPKSGHDTVSWYQQALGQGPQFIFQYYEEEERQRGNFPDRFSGHQFPNYSSELNVNALLLGDSALYLCASSFSGLAGHNEQFFGPGTRLTVL.

The chain carries TRBV28 and TRBJ2-1, with 11 positions matching TRBD2. Per the germline V gene, CDR1 is MDHEN and CDR2 is SYDVKM. V dropped 7 bases and J dropped 8; count of bases not matched to a gene: 10. The CDR3 has 15 amino acids. The CDR3 nucleotides are TGTGCCAGCAACAAACCGGGACTAGCGGAGGATGAGCAGTTCTTC. The encoded protein is CASNKPGLAEDEQFF.

This clone was observed a few times. The rearrangement joins TRBV4-3 to TRBJ2-7; 9 bases are a match to TRBD1. The CDR3 is 15 residues long. Germline V gene lookup returns CDR1 LGHNA and CDR2 YSLEER. The V segment lost 0 bases and the J segment 6 bases; nucleotides outside the gene matches: 6. CDR3 region: CASSQDRDRVGEQYF. CDR3 DNA sequence: TGCGCCAGCAGCCAAGATCGGGACAGGGTGGGCGAGCAGTACTTC.

V gene TRBV6-1 combines with J gene TRBJ2-7; no clear D gene. V was clipped by 0 bases and J by 0 bases, with 12 bases between them. The CDR3 loop spans 16 amino acids. Germline values: CDR1 MNHNS, CDR2 SASEGT. CDR3 sequence (DNA): TGTGCCAGCAGTGAAGCGTTCGCAGCGAACTCCTACGAGCAGTACTTC. This sequence encodes CASSEAFAANSYEQYF.

In regard to this clone: The same CDR3 also results from other DNA sequences found in this sample. The rearrangement joins TRBV18 to TRBJ1-5; 8 positions match TRBD1. Per germline, CDR1 KGHSH and CDR2 LQKENI. The CDR3 extends over 15 amino acids. With V trimmed by 2 bases and J by 2 bases, 2 bases remained unmatched. As DNA, the CDR3 is TGTGCCAGCTCACCAGACAGGGGCGGCAATCAGCCCCAGCATTTT. It specifies CASSPDRGGNQPQHF.

This clone has only a few counts. This chain connects TRBV7-9 to TRBJ2-5, with TRBD1 matching 8 bases. This CDR3 spans 15 amino acids. With V trimmed by 5 bases and J by 0 bases, 5 bases remained unmatched. Per germline, CDR1 SEHNR and CDR2 FQNEAQ (reference sequence). In DNA form, the CDR3 reads TGTGCCAGCAGCCCGACAGGGGCCCACCAAGAGACCCAGTACTTC. Encoded protein: CASSPTGAHQETQYF.

V and J are TRBV7-9 and TRBJ2-7; TRBD1 agrees at 9 bases. With V trimmed by 7 bases and J by 1 base, 2 bases remained unmatched. CDR3 length: 13 residues. Germline loops: CDR1 SEHNR, CDR2 FQNEAQ (reference sequence). DNA for the CDR3: TGTGCCAGCAACGGACAGGGGTCCTACGAGCAGTACTTC. It codes for CASNGQGSYEQYF. Based on the CDR3 plus reference TRBV7-9 and TRBJ2-7, the full variable domain is DTGVSQNPRHKITKRGQNVTFRCDPISEHNRLYWYRQTLGQGPEFLTYFQNEAQLEKSRLLSDRFSAERPKGSFSTLEIQRTEQGDSAMYLCASNGQGSYEQYFGPGTRLTVT.

There are a few counts of this clone. This chain uses TRBV5-1 with TRBJ2-2; 10 nucleotides line up with TRBD2. CDR1 and CDR2 from the germline V gene are SGHRS and YFSETQ. This CDR3 contains 14 residues. The V segment lost 2 bases and the J segment 7 bases; nucleotides outside the gene matches: 2. DNA of the CDR3: TGCGCCAGCAGCTTCCCTAGCGGGAGCGGGGAGCTGTTTTTT. It codes for CASSFPSGSGELFF.

V gene TRBV6-5 combines with J gene TRBJ2-5; maybe TRBD1 (6 bases). Looked up from germline, CDR1 is MNHEY and CDR2 is SVGAGI. The ends were cut back, 5 bases at V and 4 bases at J, with 11 bases in the middle. The CDR3 has 13 amino acids. Written as DNA, the CDR3 is TGTGCCAGCAGTGAGTTACAGGGAGAGACCCAGTACTTC. The encoded protein is CASSELQGETQYF.

This chain connects TRBV28 to TRBJ2-5, with D possibly matching TRBD2 (7 bases). Germline CDR1 and CDR2: MDHEN and SYDVKM. This CDR3 has 15 amino acids. V lost 5 bases, J lost 5 bases, and 18 bases lay in between. CDR3 residues: CASSTNGLGGETQYF. The CDR3 DNA is TGTGCCAGCAGTACAAATGGACTAGGGGGGGAGACCCAGTACTTC.